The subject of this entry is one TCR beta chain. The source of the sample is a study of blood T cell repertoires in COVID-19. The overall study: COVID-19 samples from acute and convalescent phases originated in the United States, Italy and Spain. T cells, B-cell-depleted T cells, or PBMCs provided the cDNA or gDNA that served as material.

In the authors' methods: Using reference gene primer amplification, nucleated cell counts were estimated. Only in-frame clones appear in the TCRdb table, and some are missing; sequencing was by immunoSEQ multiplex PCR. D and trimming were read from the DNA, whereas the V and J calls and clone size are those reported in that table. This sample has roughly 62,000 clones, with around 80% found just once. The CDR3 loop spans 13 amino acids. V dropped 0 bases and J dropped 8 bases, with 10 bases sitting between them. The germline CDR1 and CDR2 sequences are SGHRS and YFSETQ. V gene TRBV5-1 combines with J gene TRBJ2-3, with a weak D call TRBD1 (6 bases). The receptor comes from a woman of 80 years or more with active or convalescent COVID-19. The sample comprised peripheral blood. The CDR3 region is CASSLAGAGTQYF. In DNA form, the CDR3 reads TGCGCCAGCAGCTTGGCAGGGGCGGGTACGCAGTATTTT.